The 29 T cell receptor beta chains given below trace back to one sample, sequenced in a study of OX40 agonist ivuxolimab in advanced cancers. Sequencing used immunoSEQ multiplex PCR; TCRdb keeps in-frame clones, though not all of them. This sample carries over 80,000 clones, around 85% of them seen once, and the ten largest clones take around 5.5%. The source material was CD4+ or CD8+ T cells sorted from blood, sampled in a trial of the OX40 agonist ivuxolimab. The receptors here all came from an adult with an advanced solid tumor such as melanoma, head and neck, liver or kidney cancer.

The chain carries TRBV6-1 and TRBJ1-1, with 8 bases fitting TRBD1. CDR3 size: 16 residues. J lost 2 bases, V lost 4 bases, and 9 bases had no gene match. CDR1 is MNHNS and CDR2 is SASEGT in the germline V gene. The CDR3 is CASSGIQGVRNTEAFF. In DNA, the CDR3 is TGTGCCAGCAGTGGAATACAGGGGGTGCGAAACACTGAAGCTTTCTTT.

This rearrangement joins TRBV19 to TRBJ1-1; D not certain. Between the trimmed V and J ends, which lost 1 base and 1 base, there was a span of 7 bases. Germline CDR1 and CDR2: LNHDA and SQIVND (reference sequence). The CDR3 consists of 14 residues. The CDR3 DNA follows: TGTGCCAGTAGTATAGGGGCAGGGAACACTGAAGCTTTCTTT. As protein: CASSIGAGNTEAFF.

This chain links TRBV4-1 with TRBJ2-5; possibly TRBD1 for D (6 bases). Germline V gene sequence: CDR1 MGHRA, CDR2 YSYEKL. V lost 3 bases to trimming and J lost 1 base, with 21 bases between them. This CDR3 region has 18 residues. DNA of the CDR3: TGCGCCAGCAGCCATTCGGTACAGGGCAAGAGGAGCCAAGAGACCCAGTACTTC. Protein product: CASSHSVQGKRSQETQYF.

This clone was seen a few times. The chain employs TRBV19 and TRBJ1-2; 9 bases align to TRBD1. Germline-derived CDR1 and CDR2 are LNHDA and SQIVND (reference sequence). The CDR3 extends over 13 amino acids. Trimming took 6 bases from V and 5 from J; bases not matched to a gene: 4. The CDR3 region is CASRDRGPYGYTF. CDR3 DNA sequence: TGTGCCAGTAGGGACAGGGGACCTTATGGCTACACCTTC.

This clone was observed a single time. V gene TRBV18 combines with J gene TRBJ1-2, with D tentatively TRBD1 (6 bases). Germline-derived CDR1 and CDR2 are KGHSH and LQKENI. The CDR3 sequence is 15 residues long. The V gene lost 0 bases and the J gene lost 0 bases, with 8 bases spanning the gap. CDR3 protein: CASSPPGGTNYGYTF. The DNA of the CDR3 is TGTGCCAGCTCACCACCAGGGGGGACTAACTATGGCTACACCTTC.

As for this clone: The junction departs from germline at one end; a sequencing error may be responsible. V usage is TRBV11-2 and J usage is TRBJ2-3; D is perhaps TRBD1 (5 bases). This CDR3 spans 15 amino acids. Germline loops: CDR1 SGHAT, CDR2 FQNNGV. The CDR3 region is CASSLAGFGTDTQYF. CDR3 nucleotide sequence: TGTGCCAGCAGCTTAGCAGGGTTTGGCACAGATACACAGTATTTT.

V usage is TRBV6-5 and J usage is TRBJ1-5, with D perhaps TRBD1 (5 bases). This CDR3 has 14 amino acids. The germline V gene has CDR1 MNHEY and CDR2 SVGAGI. V was trimmed by 1 base and J by 13 bases, leaving 17 bases between them. CDR3 amino acids: CASSYLRTGAGQHF. The CDR3 DNA reads as TGTGCCAGCAGTTACTTACGTACAGGAGCGGGACAGCATTTT.

This CDR3 reads CASSLGNSRNEQFF. The DNA for the CDR3 is TGTGCCAGCAGTTTAGGTAACAGTAGGAATGAGCAGTTCTTC. This sequence joins TRBV27 and TRBJ2-1; D not resolved. Germline loops: CDR1 MNHEY, CDR2 SMNVEV (reference sequence). The CDR3 is made up of 14 amino acids. Trimming shortened V by 2 bases and J by 7 bases, and 12 bases separated the two germline ends.

This clone turned up a few times. The chain uses TRBV7-2 and TRBJ2-3; 8 bases line up with TRBD2. J lost 0 bases, V lost 5 bases, and 13 bases had no gene match. Germline V gives CDR1 SGHTA, CDR2 FQGNSA. The CDR3 totals 18 residues. CDR3 sequence: CASSPGLGGGTSTDTQYF. The CDR3 region has the DNA TGTGCCAGCAGCCCAGGGTTGGGCGGGGGGACGAGCACAGATACGCAGTATTTT.

The chain carries TRBV30 and TRBJ1-1; D uncertain. The CDR3 is 13 residues long. CDR1 is GTSNPN and CDR2 is SVGIG in the germline V gene (reference sequence). The V and J ends lost 5 bases and 5 bases respectively, with 15 bases between them. As DNA, the CDR3 is TGTGCCTGGGGGGTGAGGGTTGATACTGAAGCTTTCTTT. It specifies CAWGVRVDTEAFF.

This chain uses TRBV19 with TRBJ2-1, with D unclear. Germline-derived CDR1 and CDR2 are LNHDA and SQIVND (reference sequence). The V end lost 10 bases, the J end lost 3 bases, and 16 bases lay between the germline ends. The CDR3 runs 14 residues. The CDR3 loop is CATKERTYYNEQFF. The CDR3 coding sequence is TGTGCCACCAAAGAGCGAACTTACTACAATGAGCAGTTCTTC.

This clone was picked up one time. V is TRBV9 and J is TRBJ1-3; maybe TRBD1 (5 bases). The germline V gene has CDR1 SGDLS and CDR2 YYNGEE. CDR3 length: 15 amino acids. Trimming removed 5 bases at V and 0 bases at J, with 12 bases between. The CDR3 DNA sequence: TGTGCCAGCAGTCGACTAGGGACCTCTGGAAACACCATATATTTT. Protein: CASSRLGTSGNTIYF.

This chain links TRBV5-1 with TRBJ1-5; D is perhaps TRBD1 (5 bases). V lost 4 bases and J lost 0, with 20 bases in between. Germline V gives CDR1 SGHRS, CDR2 YFSETQ. The length of the CDR3 is 18 residues. DNA for the CDR3: TGCGCCAGCAGCCTCGGGCCGACCCGGGGCCTTAGCAATCAGCCCCAGCATTTT. It encodes CASSLGPTRGLSNQPQHF.

The V call is TRBV10-3, the J call TRBJ2-1; 8 bases are shared with TRBD1. The CDR3 length is 15 residues. Germline CDR1 ENHRY, CDR2 SYGVKD. With 6 bases clipped from V and 4 bases from J, the junction kept 8 bases outside the gene matches. CDR3 in DNA: TGTGCCATCAGCGGGTCGGACAGGGCTTACAATGAGCAGTTCTTC. It specifies CAISGSDRAYNEQFF.

This rearrangement joins TRBV7-2 to TRBJ2-2; D is unresolved. V was cut by 3 bases and J by 7 bases, with 12 bases left in between. This CDR3 has 14 residues. Germline lookup yields CDR1 SGHTA and CDR2 FQGNSA. CDR3 bases: TGTGCCAGCAGCTTCGACTCCTCGGTCGGGGAGCTGTTTTTT. This translates into CASSFDSSVGELFF.

The table lists this clone with a count of one. The chain combines TRBV19 with TRBJ2-5, with 11 positions matching TRBD2. This CDR3 spans 17 amino acids. Germline assignment: CDR1 LNHDA and CDR2 SQIVND (reference sequence). The junction had 9 bases not matched to a gene; V was cut back by 6 bases and J by 0 bases. CDR3 sequence (DNA): TGTGCCAGTAGCCCTTCCGGGACTAGCGGTTACCAAGAGACCCAGTACTTC. This gives the protein CASSPSGTSGYQETQYF.

About this clone itself: Additional DNA sequences in this sample encode the identical CDR3. V and J are TRBV6-5 and TRBJ1-5, with 11 bases that match TRBD1. With 6 bases clipped from V and 11 bases from J, the junction kept 6 bases outside the gene matches. Germline CDR1 reads MNHEY; CDR2 reads SVGAGI. The CDR3 sequence is 13 residues long. The CDR3 sequence: CASSRDRGSAQHF. CDR3 coding DNA: TGTGCCAGCAGCCGGGACAGGGGGTCAGCCCAGCATTTT.

V and J are TRBV5-1 and TRBJ2-5; no clear D gene. The CDR3 spans 14 residues. CDR1 SGHRS and CDR2 YFSETQ come from the germline V gene. V lost 0 bases, J lost 3 bases, and 9 bases lay in between. CDR3 residues: CASSLGPQEETQYF. CDR3 nucleotides: TGCGCCAGCAGCTTGGGACCGCAGGAAGAGACCCAGTACTTC.

The chain couples TRBV5-8 to TRBJ1-5, with D possibly being TRBD1 (6 bases). The ends were cut back, 4 bases at V and 1 base at J, with 12 bases in the middle. Germline CDR1 SGHTS, CDR2 YDEGEE. There are 15 residues in the CDR3. The CDR3 sequence: CASSLGQLSNQPQHF. As DNA, the CDR3 is TGTGCCAGCAGCCTTGGACAGCTCAGCAATCAGCCCCAGCATTTT. Variable domain in full (rest from reference TRBV5-8 and TRBJ1-5): EAGVTQSPTHLIKTRGQQATLRCSPISGHTSVYWYQQALGLGLQFLLWYDEGEERNRGNFPPRFSGRQFPNYSSELNVNALELEDSALYLCASSLGQLSNQPQHFGDGTRLSIL.

This chain joins TRBV2 and TRBJ1-5; 9 bases are shared with TRBD1. Germline values: CDR1 SNHLY, CDR2 FYNNEI. CDR3 length equals 15 residues. The V and J ends lost 7 bases and 7 bases, in that order; junction bases with no gene match: 11. CDR3 amino acids: CASMTRQGVEQPQHF. For the CDR3, the DNA is TGTGCCAGCATGACTCGACAGGGGGTCGAACAGCCCCAGCATTTT.

The chain combines TRBV9 with TRBJ2-3, with a tentative D call TRBD2 (5 bases). Germline CDR1 SGDLS, CDR2 YYNGEE. V dropped 2 bases and J dropped 1 base, with 14 bases sitting between them. The CDR3 covers 16 residues. DNA for the CDR3: TGTGCCAGCAGCGTGGGAGCGAATGAAGGCACAGATACGCAGTATTTT. This sequence encodes CASSVGANEGTDTQYF.

V gene TRBV5-6 combines with J gene TRBJ1-1; TRBD1 matches at 8 bases. The V segment lost 1 base and the J segment 5 bases; nucleotides outside the gene matches: 4. The germline V gene has CDR1 SGHDT and CDR2 YYEEEE. This CDR3 is 14 amino acids long. CDR3 protein: CASSLQGADTEAFF. CDR3 nucleotide sequence: TGTGCCAGCAGCTTGCAGGGGGCGGATACTGAAGCTTTCTTT.

The chain links TRBV5-4 to TRBJ2-1, with D possibly called TRBD1 or TRBD2 (5 bases each). Between the trimmed V and J ends, which lost 0 bases and 7 bases, there was a span of 5 bases. CDR1 SGHNT and CDR2 YYREEE come from the germline V gene (reference sequence). The CDR3 sequence is 12 residues long. Written as DNA, the CDR3 is TGTGCCAGCAGCTTGGGGGGGAATGAGCAGTTCTTC. Translated: CASSLGGNEQFF.

V is TRBV5-1 and J is TRBJ2-1; 8 bases fit TRBD2. Per germline, CDR1 SGHRS and CDR2 YFSETQ. Germline trimming cut 5 bases from V and 4 bases from J; bases unmatched to any gene: 5. The CDR3 has 14 residues. The CDR3 DNA sequence: TGCGCCAGCAGGGATAGCGGGGTATACAATGAGCAGTTCTTC. Translating it yields CASRDSGVYNEQFF.

As for this clone: At the DNA level, this CDR3 is encoded by other sequences in the same sample as well. The rearrangement links TRBV11-2 to TRBJ1-2, with D possibly matching TRBD1 (5 bases). CDR1 SGHAT and CDR2 FQNNGV come from the germline V gene. The CDR3 extends over 14 amino acids. Trimming stripped 3 bases from V and 5 bases from J, with 13 bases between. The CDR3 here is CASSLAGTGYGYTF. The CDR3 DNA is TGTGCCAGCAGCTTGGCAGGGACGGGATATGGCTACACCTTC. Full variable domain (remainder filled in from reference TRBV11-2 and TRBJ1-2): EAGVAQSPRYKIIEKRQSVAFWCNPISGHATLYWYQQILGQGPKLLIQFQNNGVVDDSQLPKDRFSAERLKGVDSTLKIQPAKLEDSAVYLCASSLAGTGYGYTFGSGTRLTVV.

This rearrangement joins TRBV6-6 to TRBJ1-4; D not certain. The germline V and J ends were trimmed by 0 bases and 3 bases, with 8 bases remaining between them. This CDR3 has 15 amino acids. Germline values: CDR1 MNHNY, CDR2 SVGAGI (reference sequence). CDR3 nucleotides: TGTGCCAGCAGTTACTCAGGTTTAGCTAATGAAAAACTGTTTTTT. Protein sequence: CASSYSGLANEKLFF.

The chain carries TRBV9 and TRBJ1-3, with D possibly matching TRBD1 (5 bases). From germline, CDR1 is SGDLS and CDR2 YYNGEE. Trimming took off 0 bases at V and 0 bases at J, with 22 bases between the two ends. This CDR3 is 20 amino acids long. The CDR3 DNA is TGTGCCAGCAGCGTAGGTGTAGGCGGGACTCAAATACGCTCTGGAAACACCATATATTTT. Its translation is CASSVGVGGTQIRSGNTIYF.

The chain has TRBV7-9 and TRBJ2-7, with D possibly matching TRBD2 (6 bases). The CDR3 consists of 14 residues. From germline, CDR1 is SEHNR and CDR2 FQNEAQ (reference sequence). V lost 5 bases, J lost 1 base, and 12 bases lay in between. The CDR3 DNA sequence: TGTGCCAGCAGCCGACTAGACACTTCCTACGAGCAGTACTTC. Amino acids: CASSRLDTSYEQYF.

The chain combines TRBV4-1 with TRBJ2-3; 9 bases agree with TRBD1. The CDR3 spans 17 residues. The trim removed 5 bases at V and 0 bases at J, leaving 9 bases unmatched. Germline CDR1 is MGHRA and CDR2 is YSYEKL. CDR3 nucleotides: TGCGCCAGCAGCTACCAAACAGGGGGCTCTAGCACAGATACGCAGTATTTT. Amino acid sequence: CASSYQTGGSSTDTQYF.